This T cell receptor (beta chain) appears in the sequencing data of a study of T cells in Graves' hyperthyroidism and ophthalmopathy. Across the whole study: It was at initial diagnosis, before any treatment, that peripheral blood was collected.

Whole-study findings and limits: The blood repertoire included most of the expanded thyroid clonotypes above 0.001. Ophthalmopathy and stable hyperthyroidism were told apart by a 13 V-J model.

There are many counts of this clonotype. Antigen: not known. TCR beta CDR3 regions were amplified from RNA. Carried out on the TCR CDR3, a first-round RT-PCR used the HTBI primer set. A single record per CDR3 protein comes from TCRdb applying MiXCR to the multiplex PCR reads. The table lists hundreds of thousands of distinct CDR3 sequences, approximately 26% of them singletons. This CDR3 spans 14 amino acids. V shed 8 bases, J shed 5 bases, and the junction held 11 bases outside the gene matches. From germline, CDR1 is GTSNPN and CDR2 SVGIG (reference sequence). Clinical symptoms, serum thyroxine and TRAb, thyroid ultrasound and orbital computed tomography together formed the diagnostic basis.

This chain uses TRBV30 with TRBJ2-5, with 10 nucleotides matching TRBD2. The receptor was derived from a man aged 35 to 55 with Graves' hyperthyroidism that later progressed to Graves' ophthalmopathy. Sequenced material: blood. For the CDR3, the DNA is TGTGCCCCCCCGTCAGCGGGAGGGCCCGAGACCCAGTACTTC. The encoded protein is CAPPSAGGPETQYF.